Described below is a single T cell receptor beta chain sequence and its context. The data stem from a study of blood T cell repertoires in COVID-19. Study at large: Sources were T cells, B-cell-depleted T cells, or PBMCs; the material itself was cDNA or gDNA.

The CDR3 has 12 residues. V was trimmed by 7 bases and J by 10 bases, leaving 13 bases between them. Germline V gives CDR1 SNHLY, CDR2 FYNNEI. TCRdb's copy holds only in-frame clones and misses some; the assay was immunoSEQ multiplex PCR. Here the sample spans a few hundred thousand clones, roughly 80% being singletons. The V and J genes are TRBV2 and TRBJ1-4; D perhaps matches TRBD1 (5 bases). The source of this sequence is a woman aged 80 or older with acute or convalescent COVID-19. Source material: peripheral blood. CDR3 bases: TGTGCCAGCACCCAGGGACTAAGAAAACTGTTTTTT. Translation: CASTQGLRKLFF. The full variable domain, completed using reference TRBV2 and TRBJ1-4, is EPEVTQTPSHQVTQMGQEVILRCVPISNHLYFYWYRQILGQKVEFLVSFYNNEISEKSEIFDDQFSVERPDGSNFTLKIRSTKLEDSAMYFCASTQGLRKLFFGSGTQLSVL.